This TCR beta chain is from a study of OX40 agonist ivuxolimab in advanced cancers. Study summary: Patients were treated with ivuxolimab, an agonistic anti-OX40 (CD134) antibody. All patients had ivuxolimab intravenously every 2 weeks at 0.01 to 10 mg/kg. Of mixed ages from about 20 to 80 and averaging roughly 60 years, the group was about 80% male.

Repertoires were generated with immunoSEQ multiplex PCR, while TCRdb's copy carries only in-frame clones and drops some. The sample has around 38,000 clones, 82% seen once. J gave up 3 bases and V 5 bases, and 9 bases lay outside the gene matches. The CDR3 sequence is 15 residues long. The germline V gene has CDR1 MNHEY and CDR2 SVGAGI. The sequence was collected from an adult with an advanced solid tumor such as melanoma, head and neck, liver or kidney cancer. Sequenced material: CD4+ or CD8+ T cells sorted from blood, taken in a trial of the OX40 agonist ivuxolimab. V is TRBV6-5 and J is TRBJ2-7; 8 nucleotides align to TRBD1. Written as DNA, the CDR3 is TGTGCCAGCAGTCCCCCGGGACAGGAACTCTACGAGCAGTACTTC. Translated: CASSPPGQELYEQYF.